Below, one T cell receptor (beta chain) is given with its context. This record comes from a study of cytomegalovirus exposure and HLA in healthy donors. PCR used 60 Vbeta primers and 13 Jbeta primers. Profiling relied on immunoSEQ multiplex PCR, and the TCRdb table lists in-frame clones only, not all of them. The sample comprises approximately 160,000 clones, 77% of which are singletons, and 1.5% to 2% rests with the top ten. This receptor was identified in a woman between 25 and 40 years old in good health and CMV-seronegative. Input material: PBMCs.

CDR3 in DNA: TGTGCCAGCAGCTTGGACAGTCTTTTCACCGGGGAGCTGTTTTTT. Protein sequence: CASSLDSLFTGELFF. The chain has TRBV7-6 and TRBJ2-2; D might be TRBD1 (6 bases). CDR3 length: 15 residues. CDR1 SGHVS and CDR2 FNYEAQ come from the germline V gene. Trimming took 3 bases from V and 4 from J, leaving 12 bases between them.